This entry describes one TCR beta chain. The CDR3 length is 15 residues. Germline-derived CDR1 and CDR2 are SGHNT and YYREEE (reference sequence). The V gene end was trimmed by 9 bases and the J gene end by 9 bases; junction bases not matched to a gene: 20. This specimen comes from a study of blood T cell repertoires in COVID-19. Sequencing was performed with immunoSEQ multiplex PCR; in TCRdb, only in-frame clones are kept and a portion is missing. The table lists 200,000 to 250,000 clones, roughly 80% of them singletons. The rearrangement links TRBV5-4 to TRBJ1-1; 7 positions match TRBD1. The specimen was peripheral blood. The TCR comes from a woman in her 70s with acute or convalescent COVID-19. The chain's CDR3 is CATTDYTPNRGKAFF. In DNA, the CDR3 is TGTGCCACTACTGACTACACTCCAAACAGGGGAAAAGCTTTCTTT.